Shown below are 3 T cell receptor beta chains from a single sample sequenced in a study of blood T cells in healthy people across ages. Primed by a sample-barcoded 5' primer and a J-beta primer mix, a second PCR proceeded for roughly 6 to 12 cycles. TCRdb re-called the 5' RACE reads with MiXCR, one entry per CDR3 protein. This table has 890,000 or so distinct CDR3 sequences, roughly 60% appearing once. Material: blood. The origin of the receptors is a man aged 30 to 39 in good health.

At least ten counts were recorded for this clonotype. This chain joins TRBV7-9 and TRBJ1-2; D is uncertain. CDR3 length: 12 residues. V was trimmed by 1 base and J by 3 bases, leaving 3 bases between them. CDR1 is SEHNR and CDR2 is FQNEAQ in the germline V gene (reference sequence). The CDR3 DNA is TGTGCCAGCAGCTTAGGGGACTATGGCTACACCTTC. Translating gives CASSLGDYGYTF.

The gene calls are TRBV14 and TRBJ2-7; the D gene is possibly TRBD2 (6 bases). Germline V gene sequence: CDR1 SGHDN, CDR2 FVKESK. V lost 5 bases, J lost 3 bases, and 14 bases lay in between. The CDR3 runs 14 residues. The CDR3 reads CASSAREIIYEQYF. CDR3 bases: TGTGCCAGCAGCGCCCGGGAGATTATCTACGAGCAGTACTTC.

Concerning this clonotype itself: A junction end diverges from the germline sequence, so it may reflect a read error. The genes are TRBV7-7 and TRBJ2-7; tentative D call: TRBD2 (6 bases). Looked up from germline, CDR1 is SSHAT and CDR2 is FNYEAQ (reference sequence). The CDR3 totals 15 residues. The CDR3 DNA reads TGTGCTAGCAGCTTAGCGGCGGGCAGGGTCTACGAGCAGTACTTC. Its protein is CASSLAAGRVYEQYF.